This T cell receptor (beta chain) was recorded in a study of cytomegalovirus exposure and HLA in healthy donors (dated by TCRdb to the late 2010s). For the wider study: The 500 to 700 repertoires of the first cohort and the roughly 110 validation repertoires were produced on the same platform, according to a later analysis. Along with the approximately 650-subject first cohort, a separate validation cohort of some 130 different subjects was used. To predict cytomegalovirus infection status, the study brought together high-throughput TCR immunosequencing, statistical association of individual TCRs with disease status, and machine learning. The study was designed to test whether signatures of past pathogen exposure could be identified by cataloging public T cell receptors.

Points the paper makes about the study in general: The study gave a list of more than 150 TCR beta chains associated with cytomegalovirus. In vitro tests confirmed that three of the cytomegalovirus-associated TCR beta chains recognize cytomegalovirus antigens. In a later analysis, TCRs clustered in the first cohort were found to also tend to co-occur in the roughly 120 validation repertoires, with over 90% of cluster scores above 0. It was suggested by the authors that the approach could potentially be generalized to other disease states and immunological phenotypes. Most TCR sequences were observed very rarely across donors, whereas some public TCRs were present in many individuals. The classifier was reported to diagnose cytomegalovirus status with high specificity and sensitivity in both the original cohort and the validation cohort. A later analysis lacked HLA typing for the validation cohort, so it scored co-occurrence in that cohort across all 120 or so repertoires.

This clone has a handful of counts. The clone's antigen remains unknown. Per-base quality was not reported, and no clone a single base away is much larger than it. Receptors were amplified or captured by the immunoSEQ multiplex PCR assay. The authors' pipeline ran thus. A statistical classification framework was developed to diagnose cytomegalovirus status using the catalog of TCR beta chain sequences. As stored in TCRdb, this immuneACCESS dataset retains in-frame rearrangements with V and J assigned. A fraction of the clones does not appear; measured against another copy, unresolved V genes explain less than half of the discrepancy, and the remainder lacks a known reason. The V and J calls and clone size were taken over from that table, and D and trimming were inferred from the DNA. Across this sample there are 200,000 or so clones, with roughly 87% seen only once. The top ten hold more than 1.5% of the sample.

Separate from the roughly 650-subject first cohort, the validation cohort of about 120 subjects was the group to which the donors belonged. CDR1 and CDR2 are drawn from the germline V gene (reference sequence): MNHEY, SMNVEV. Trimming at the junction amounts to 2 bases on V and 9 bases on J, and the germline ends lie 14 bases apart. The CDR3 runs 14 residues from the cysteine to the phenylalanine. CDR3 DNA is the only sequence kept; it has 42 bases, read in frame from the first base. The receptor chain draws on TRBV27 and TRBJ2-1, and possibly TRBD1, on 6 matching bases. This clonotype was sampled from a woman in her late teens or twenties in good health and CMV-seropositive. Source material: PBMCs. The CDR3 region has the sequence CASSLRQDLGEQFF. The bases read TGTGCCAGCAGTTTAAGACAGGACTTAGGTGAGCAGTTCTTC.